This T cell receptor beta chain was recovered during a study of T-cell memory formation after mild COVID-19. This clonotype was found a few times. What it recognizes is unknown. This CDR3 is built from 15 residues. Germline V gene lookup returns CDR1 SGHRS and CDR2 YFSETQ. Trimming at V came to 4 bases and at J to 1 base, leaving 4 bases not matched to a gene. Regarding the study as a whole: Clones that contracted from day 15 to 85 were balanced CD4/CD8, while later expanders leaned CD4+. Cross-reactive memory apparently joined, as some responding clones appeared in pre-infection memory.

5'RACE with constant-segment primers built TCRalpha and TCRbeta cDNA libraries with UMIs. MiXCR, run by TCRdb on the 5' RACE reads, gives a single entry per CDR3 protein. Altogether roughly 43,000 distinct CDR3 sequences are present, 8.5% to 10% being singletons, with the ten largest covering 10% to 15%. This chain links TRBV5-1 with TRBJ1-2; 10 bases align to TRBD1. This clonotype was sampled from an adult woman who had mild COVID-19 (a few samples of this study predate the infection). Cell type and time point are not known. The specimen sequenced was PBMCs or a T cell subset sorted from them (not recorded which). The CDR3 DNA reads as TGCGCCAGCAGCCCCGACAGGGGGCTTAACTATGGCTACACCTTC. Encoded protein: CASSPDRGLNYGYTF.